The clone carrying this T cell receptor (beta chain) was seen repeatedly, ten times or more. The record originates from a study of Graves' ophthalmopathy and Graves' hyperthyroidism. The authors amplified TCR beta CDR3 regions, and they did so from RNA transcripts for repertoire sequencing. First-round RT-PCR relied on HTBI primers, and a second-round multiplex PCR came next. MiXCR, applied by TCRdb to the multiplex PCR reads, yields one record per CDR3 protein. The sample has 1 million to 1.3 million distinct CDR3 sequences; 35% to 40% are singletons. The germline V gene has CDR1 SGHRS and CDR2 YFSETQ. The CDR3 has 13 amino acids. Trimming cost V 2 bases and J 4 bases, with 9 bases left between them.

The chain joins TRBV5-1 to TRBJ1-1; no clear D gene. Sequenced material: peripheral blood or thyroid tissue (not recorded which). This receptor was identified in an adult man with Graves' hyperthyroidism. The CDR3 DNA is TGCGCCAGCAGCTTCATAAAGGGCACTGAAGCTTTCTTT. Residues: CASSFIKGTEAFF.